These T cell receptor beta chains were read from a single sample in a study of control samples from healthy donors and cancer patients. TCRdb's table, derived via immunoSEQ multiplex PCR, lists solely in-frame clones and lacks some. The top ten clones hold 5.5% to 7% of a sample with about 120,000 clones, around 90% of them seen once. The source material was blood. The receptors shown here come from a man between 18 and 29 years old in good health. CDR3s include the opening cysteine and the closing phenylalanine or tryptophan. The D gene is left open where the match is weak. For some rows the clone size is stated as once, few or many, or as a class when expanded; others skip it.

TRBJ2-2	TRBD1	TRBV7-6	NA	CASSFSSGRTGGVGELFF	TGTGCCAGCAGCTTCTCAAGCGGCCGGACAGGGGGAGTCGGGGAGCTGTTTTTT
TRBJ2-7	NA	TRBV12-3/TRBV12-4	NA	CASEDGRGDEQYF	TGTGCCAGCGAGGACGGCCGTGGGGACGAGCAGTACTTC
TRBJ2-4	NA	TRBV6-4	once	CASPIGRLAKNIQYF	TGTGCCAGCCCAATAGGGAGGCTAGCCAAAAACATTCAGTACTTC
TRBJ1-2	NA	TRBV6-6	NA	CASSYAGGYTF	TGTGCCAGCAGTTATGCGGGGGGCTACACCTTC
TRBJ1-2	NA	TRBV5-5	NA	CASSHSRGNGYTF	TGTGCCAGCAGCCACTCCCGGGGGAATGGCTACACCTTC
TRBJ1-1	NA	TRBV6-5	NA	CASTPPEAGPPEAFF	TGTGCCAGCACTCCCCCGGAGGCAGGGCCCCCTGAAGCTTTCTTT
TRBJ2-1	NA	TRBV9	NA	CASSGGGEQFF	TGTGCCAGCAGCGGAGGGGGGGAGCAGTTCTTC
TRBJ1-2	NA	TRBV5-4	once	CASSPGGGAQNYGYTF	TGTGCCAGCAGCCCGGGGGGGGGTGCCCAAAACTATGGCTACACCTTC
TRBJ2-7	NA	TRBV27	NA	CASRWGGSYEQYF	TGTGCCAGCAGGTGGGGCGGCTCCTACGAGCAGTACTTC
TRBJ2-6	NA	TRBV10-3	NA	CAISAFVLSGANVLTF	TGTGCCATCAGTGCGTTTGTCCTCTCTGGGGCCAACGTCCTGACTTTC
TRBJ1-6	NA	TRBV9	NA	CASSVGGLPNSPLHF	TGTGCCAGCAGCGTAGGAGGGCTCCCTAATTCACCCCTCCACTTT
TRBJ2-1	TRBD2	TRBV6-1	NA	CASSEADSGSYEQFF	TGTGCCAGCAGTGAAGCGGATAGCGGGTCTTATGAGCAGTTCTTC
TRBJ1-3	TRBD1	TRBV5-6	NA	CASSIIPGQWTTSGNTIYF	TGTGCCAGCAGCATAATCCCGGGACAGTGGACTACCTCTGGAAACACCATATATTTT
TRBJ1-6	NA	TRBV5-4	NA	CASSADRLNSPLHF	TGTGCCAGCAGCGCCGACAGGCTAAATTCACCCCTCCACTTT